The T cell receptor beta chain described here comes from a study of blood T cell repertoires in COVID-19 (dated by TCRdb to 2020 to 2022). Study-wide context: Samples from collaborators originated in the United States, Italy and Spain and spanned both the acute and convalescent phases of COVID-19. The material from the prospective study consisted of cDNA or gDNA derived from T cells, B-cell-depleted T cells, or PBMCs. The dataset comprised deeply sampled blood TCRbeta repertoires from subjects exposed to, actively infected with, or recovered from COVID-19. A freely available public database, intended as a resource for researchers studying the immune response to SARS-CoV-2, is where the repertoires were released. The samples were drawn from two sources: the first 160 participants of the ongoing ImmuneRACE study, and some 1,300 subjects contributed by 6 global collaborators. The sample metadata nearly always contained a de-identified subject ID, COVID-19 status, age in years and sex. Where available, HLA class I and class II types were obtained from metadata supplied by the sample provider rather than from assay-based typing.

Per the germline V gene (reference sequence), SEHNR is the CDR1 and FQNEAQ is the CDR2. The CDR3 covers 15 residues, taking in both the cysteine and the phenylalanine. Left in the record is the CDR3 DNA by itself, 45 bases read in frame from the first base. Concerning this clone: Its antigen has not been determined. Sequence at one end of the junction differs from germline and may be a read error.

Overall results and qualifications from the work: The amount of clinical and demographic metadata varied by source and participant and was provided uncurated.

Whole blood was collected in K2EDTA tubes by collaborating institutions according to the institutions' own protocols. For TCRbeta analysis, collaborators shipped samples in one of three forms: frozen whole blood, isolated PBMCs, or DNA extracted from either of those sample types. The immunoSEQ Assay, a bias-controlled multiplex PCR, was used to amplify TCRbeta CDR3 regions from genomic DNA. The published analysis was carried out like this. The number of nucleated cells in each sample was estimated from the amplification of reference gene primers within the assay. To quantify the absolute abundance of each unique TCRbeta CDR3 rearrangement, sequence reads were collapsed and filtered. For each sample, productive Simpson clonality was calculated by taking the square root of Simpson's diversity index across productive rearrangements. The source is immuneACCESS, and TCRdb retained only in-frame sequences with V and J called. Part of the clones is not carried over; for the studies checked, unresolved V genes explain less than half of this, and the remainder is unexplained. The DNA was the basis for D and trimming; V, J and clone size are from that table. This sample comprises roughly 250,000 clones, over 70% of them detected only once. Approximately 9% of the sample belongs to the ten largest clones.

Source material: peripheral blood. The rearrangement combines TRBV7-9 with TRBJ2-3, and the D gene may be TRBD2, 5 bases matching. The sequence was obtained from a human donor in a cohort sampled during active COVID-19. The nucleotides are TGTGCCGGCAGTTTTTGGACGAACGAGGGAGATACGCAGTATTTT. It is translated as CAGSFWTNEGDTQYF.